A selection of T cell receptor beta chains follows, all from one sample in a study of cytomegalovirus exposure and HLA in healthy donors. Method: immunoSEQ multiplex PCR; TCRdb's copy keeps in-frame clones and lacks some. The sample has around 150,000 clones, roughly 80% seen once. The sample taken for sequencing was PBMCs. The receptors come from a man aged 40-50 years in good health and CMV-seronegative. CDR3s include the opening cysteine and the closing phenylalanine or tryptophan. D genes are given only for firm matches. Only some rows state a clone size, as once, few, many or a class for expanded clones.

NA,TRBV5-1,few,TRBJ2-2,TGCGCCAGCAGCTTCCTCGCGAACACCGGGGAGCTGTTTTTT,CASSFLANTGELFF
NA,TRBV30,NA,TRBJ2-6,TGTGCCTGGACCCCAGGGGCCAACGTCCTGACTTTC,CAWTPGANVLTF
TRBD1,TRBV30,NA,TRBJ1-5,TGTGCCTGGAGCCCATGGGACAGGGGCGGCAATCAGCCCCAGCATTTT,CAWSPWDRGGNQPQHF
NA,TRBV6-5,NA,TRBJ2-7,TGTGCCAGCAGAAACCCTCGGGGTGAGGAGCAGTACTTC,CASRNPRGEEQYF
NA,TRBV21-1,NA,TRBJ1-1,TGTGCCAGCGAACAGGGTAGTTCCTTCTTT,CASEQGSSFF
NA,TRBV27,NA,TRBJ1-5,TGTGCCAGCAGTTTACGGATGGAGGGGAATCAGCCCCAGCATTTT,CASSLRMEGNQPQHF
TRBD2,TRBV5-1,once,TRBJ2-1,TGCGCCAGCAGCTTGGTAGCGGGGGGGCTTAATGAGCAGTTCTTC,CASSLVAGGLNEQFF
NA,TRBV29-1,few,TRBJ2-5,TGCAGCGTCCCGCGAGGAAGGGGACAAGAGACCCAGTACTTC,CSVPRGRGQETQYF
NA,TRBV7-2,NA,TRBJ1-5,TGTGCCAGCAGCTTAGTCCCCGATCAGCCCCAGCATTTT,CASSLVPDQPQHF
TRBD2,TRBV25-1,NA,TRBJ2-2,TGTGCCAGCAGTGCACCGGGACTAGCGGGGGGGCTCGGGGAGCTGTTTTTT,CASSAPGLAGGLGELFF
NA,TRBV30,NA,TRBJ1-1,TGTGCCTGGAGGGGTACGTACGGGGCTGAAGCTTTCTTT,CAWRGTYGAEAFF
TRBD2,TRBV6-5,NA,TRBJ2-2,TGTGCCAGCAGACGACTAGCGAGCACCGGGGAGCTGTTTTTT,CASRRLASTGELFF
TRBD1,TRBV7-2,NA,TRBJ1-2,TGTGCCAGCCGGGACAGGGGGGACCTCTATGGCTACACCTTC,CASRDRGDLYGYTF
TRBD1,TRBV30,NA,TRBJ1-5,TGTGCCTGGAAGGACAGGGGGGATCAGCCCCAGCATTTT,CAWKDRGDQPQHF
TRBD1,TRBV29-1,NA,TRBJ2-3,TGCAGCGTTGAGATTGACAGGGGGCGAAGCACAGATACGCAGTATTTT,CSVEIDRGRSTDTQYF
TRBD1,TRBV7-2,NA,TRBJ2-1,TGTGCCAGCAGCCCGGACAGGAGCTACGATGAGCAGTTCTTC,CASSPDRSYDEQFF
NA,TRBV6-1,NA,TRBJ2-7,TGTGCCAGCAGCGAGAGGGGGGGTTTCTACGAGCAGTACTTC,CASSERGGFYEQYF
TRBD1,TRBV9,NA,TRBJ2-1,TGTGCCAGCAGCTCGGATGGGACAGAGAACAATGAGCAGTTCTTC,CASSSDGTENNEQFF
NA,TRBV7-9,NA,TRBJ1-5,TGTGCCAGCAGCTTAACCCGGGGGAGAGGGGGCAATCAGCCCCAGCATTTT,CASSLTRGRGGNQPQHF
TRBD1,TRBV29-1,NA,TRBJ2-7,TGCAGCGTTGACGGGGACAGGGGGCACGAGCAGTACTTC,CSVDGDRGHEQYF
NA,TRBV18,NA,TRBJ1-1,TGTGCCAGCTGGAGCCAGCGGGGGGCTTTCTTT,CASWSQRGAFF
TRBD1,TRBV28,NA,TRBJ1-2,TGTGCCAGCACCATTGACACAGGGGGAAATGGCTACACCTTC,CASTIDTGGNGYTF
NA,TRBV5-8,NA,TRBJ1-2,TGTGCCAGCGGACAAACAGGGCGCTATGGCTACACCTTC,CASGQTGRYGYTF
TRBD1,TRBV30,NA,TRBJ2-2,TGTGCCTGGACTCCCCTGGGACAGGGGAACACCGGGGAGCTGTTTTTT,CAWTPLGQGNTGELFF
TRBD1,TRBV15,NA,TRBJ1-4,TGTGCCACCAGCTCCGGGACAGGGGGCGAAAAACTGTTTTTT,CATSSGTGGEKLFF
NA,TRBV5-6,NA,TRBJ2-7,TGTGCCAGCAGCTTGGCCCGGGTGGCTACCTACGAGCAGTACTTC,CASSLARVATYEQYF
NA,TRBV4-1,NA,TRBJ1-6,TGCGCCAGCAGCGAGACAGAGAGCTCCTATAATTCACCCCTCCACTTT,CASSETESSYNSPLHF
NA,TRBV19,NA,TRBJ1-4,TGTGCCACGAGTGCAACTAATGAAAAACTGTTTTTT,CATSATNEKLFF
NA,TRBV28,NA,TRBJ2-1,TGTGCCAGCAGCCCAGGGTTCCTCTCCTACAATGAGCAGTTCTTC,CASSPGFLSYNEQFF
NA,TRBV30,NA,TRBJ2-7,TGTGCCTGGAATATCGGGTCCTACGAGCAGTACTTC,CAWNIGSYEQYF
TRBD2,TRBV7-2,few,TRBJ2-7,TGTGCCAGCAGCCTCACTAGCGGGGGGGCGGAGCAGTACTTC,CASSLTSGGAEQYF
TRBD1,TRBV5-4,NA,TRBJ2-2,TGTGCCAGCAGCAGTCCCGGGACAGGGAGGCGTAACACCGGGGAGCTGTTTTTT,CASSSPGTGRRNTGELFF
NA,TRBV29-1,NA,TRBJ2-2,TGCAGCGTTGGAGGTCTCTCCAACACCGGGGAGCTGTTTTTT,CSVGGLSNTGELFF
NA,TRBV6-6,once,TRBJ2-5,TGTGCCAGCAGCCTAAAAGAGACCCAGTACTTC,CASSLKETQYF
NA,TRBV5-6,NA,TRBJ2-3,TGTGCCAGCAGCTTGTCGTCCTCTTCAGATGCGCAGTATTTT,CASSLSSSSDAQYF
NA,TRBV6-5,NA,TRBJ1-2,TGTGCCAGCAGGCAGTCAAAAAACTATGGCTACACCTTC,CASRQSKNYGYTF
NA,TRBV11-2,once,TRBJ1-5,TGTGCCAGCAGCCCCGGGGATAATTATCAGCCCCAGCATTTT,CASSPGDNYQPQHF